This T cell receptor beta chain was retrieved from a study of blood T cell repertoires in COVID-19. This clone has just a few counts. The data were produced by immunoSEQ multiplex PCR, yet TCRdb's version contains in-frame clones alone and is incomplete. This table holds roughly 250,000 clones, roughly 83% found once. Sequenced material: peripheral blood. This TCR was recovered from a woman of 80 years or more with acute or convalescent COVID-19.

CDR3 in DNA: TGCGCCAGCAGCCGACAGACAGGGCCCGGTGAAAAACTGTTTTTT. This sequence encodes CASSRQTGPGEKLFF. The chain joins TRBV4-1 to TRBJ1-4, with 7 positions matching TRBD1. The CDR3 runs to 15 residues. Germline CDR1 is MGHRA and CDR2 is YSYEKL. J lost 7 bases, V lost 4 bases, and 9 bases had no gene match.